This T cell receptor (beta chain) was profiled in a study of blood T cell repertoires in COVID-19. Study summary: T cells, B-cell-depleted T cells, or PBMCs supplied cDNA or gDNA.

Germline V gene sequence: CDR1 MNHEY, CDR2 SVGAGI. The V end was cut by 9 bases, the J end by 0 bases, with 15 bases between. The CDR3 sequence is 15 residues long. Authors' methods: By means of reference gene primer amplification, nucleated cell counts were estimated. Clones were read by immunoSEQ multiplex PCR, and TCRdb kept only the in-frame ones, dropping some. The DNA was the basis for D and trimming; V, J and clone size are from that table. The data show some 250,000 clones, with around 89% seen just once and 8% to 10% held by the top ten. This sequence originates from a man aged 40-49 years who had recovered from COVID-19. The chain links TRBV6-5 to TRBJ2-1; no reliable D call. The specimen sequenced was PBMCs or T cells enriched from blood (not recorded which). CDR3 nucleotide sequence: TGTGCCAGTCGTTTACCCGGAGACTCCTACAATGAGCAGTTCTTC. This gives the protein CASRLPGDSYNEQFF.